This T cell receptor (beta chain) was captured in a study of blood T cell repertoires in COVID-19. With V trimmed by 6 bases and J by 3 bases, 7 bases remained unmatched. The CDR3 has 15 residues. Germline-derived CDR1 and CDR2 are MGHRA and YSYEKL. In Seattle, patients joined the study during active infection and were tracked longitudinally. This clone was seen only once. Data came from immunoSEQ multiplex PCR; TCRdb stores just in-frame clones and leaves some out. The sample includes over 95,000 clones, 75% to 90% of them seen just once. The sample comprised peripheral blood. This clonotype originated in a woman in her fifties or sixties with COVID-19, enrolled during active disease. This chain uses TRBV4-1 with TRBJ1-1; 10 bases fit TRBD1. CDR3 residues: CASRRTGGRDTEAFF. The CDR3 region has the DNA TGCGCCAGCAGGCGGACAGGGGGTAGGGACACTGAAGCTTTCTTT.